This T cell receptor beta chain derives from a study of blood T cell repertoires in COVID-19. About the study: COVID-19 samples from acute and convalescent phases originated in the United States, Italy and Spain. T cells, B-cell-depleted T cells, or PBMCs supplied cDNA or gDNA.

Sequencing used immunoSEQ multiplex PCR; TCRdb keeps in-frame clones, though not all of them. The table includes 250,000 or so clones, approximately 86% detected once. This clone was recorded once. Germline loops: CDR1 SGHAT, CDR2 FQNNGV. Trimming took 4 bases from V and 3 from J, leaving 7 bases between them. The CDR3 is 12 amino acids. The TCR comes from a man in his forties or fifties with active or convalescent COVID-19. This sequence joins TRBV11-2 and TRBJ2-7; the D is unclear. Sequenced material: peripheral blood. The CDR3: CASSSDNYEQYF. CDR3 bases: TGTGCCAGCAGCTCCGACAACTACGAGCAGTACTTC.